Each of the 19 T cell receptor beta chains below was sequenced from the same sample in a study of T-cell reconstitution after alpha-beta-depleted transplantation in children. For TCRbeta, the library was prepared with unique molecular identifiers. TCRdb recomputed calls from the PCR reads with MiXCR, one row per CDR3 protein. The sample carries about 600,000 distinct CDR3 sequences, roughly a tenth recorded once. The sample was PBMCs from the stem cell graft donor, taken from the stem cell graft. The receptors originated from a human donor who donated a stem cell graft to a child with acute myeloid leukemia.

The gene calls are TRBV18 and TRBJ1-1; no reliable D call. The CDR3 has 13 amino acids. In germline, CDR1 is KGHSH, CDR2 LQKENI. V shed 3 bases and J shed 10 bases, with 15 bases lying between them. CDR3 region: CASSPDLLEGAFF. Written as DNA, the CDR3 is TGTGCCAGCTCACCGGACTTGTTGGAAGGAGCTTTCTTT.

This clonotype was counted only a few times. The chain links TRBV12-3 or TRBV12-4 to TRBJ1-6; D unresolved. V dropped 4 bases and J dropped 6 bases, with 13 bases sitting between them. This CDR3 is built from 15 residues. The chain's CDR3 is CASSYRREPNSPLHF. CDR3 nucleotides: TGTGCCAGCAGTTATCGAAGGGAACCTAATTCACCCCTCCACTTT.

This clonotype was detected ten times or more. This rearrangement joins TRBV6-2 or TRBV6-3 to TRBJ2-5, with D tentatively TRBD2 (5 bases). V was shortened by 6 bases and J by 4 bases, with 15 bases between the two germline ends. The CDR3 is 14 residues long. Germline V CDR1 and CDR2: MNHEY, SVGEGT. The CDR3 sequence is CASRRTGRTETQYF. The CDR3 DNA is TGTGCCAGCAGAAGAACGGGAAGGACAGAGACCCAGTACTTC.

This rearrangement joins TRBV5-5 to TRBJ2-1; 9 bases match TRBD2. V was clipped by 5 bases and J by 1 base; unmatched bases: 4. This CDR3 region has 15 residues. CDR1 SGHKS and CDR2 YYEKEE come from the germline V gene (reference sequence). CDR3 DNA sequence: TGTGCCAGCAGGGTGGGACTAGCTTCCTACAATGAGCAGTTCTTC. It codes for CASRVGLASYNEQFF.

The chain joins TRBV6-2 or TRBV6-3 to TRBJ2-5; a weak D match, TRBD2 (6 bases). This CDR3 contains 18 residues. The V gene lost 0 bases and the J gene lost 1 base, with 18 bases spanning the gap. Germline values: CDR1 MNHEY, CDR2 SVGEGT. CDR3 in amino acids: CASSYSVSSGWFQETQYF. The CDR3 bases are TGTGCCAGCAGTTACTCCGTTTCCAGCGGGTGGTTCCAAGAGACCCAGTACTTC.

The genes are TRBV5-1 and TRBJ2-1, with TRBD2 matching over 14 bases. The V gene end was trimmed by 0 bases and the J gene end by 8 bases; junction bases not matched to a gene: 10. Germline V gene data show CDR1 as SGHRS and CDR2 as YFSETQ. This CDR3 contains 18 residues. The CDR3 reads CASSLGLAGGRGRDEQFF. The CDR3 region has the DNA TGCGCCAGCAGCTTGGGACTAGCGGGAGGGCGCGGTCGTGATGAGCAGTTCTTC.

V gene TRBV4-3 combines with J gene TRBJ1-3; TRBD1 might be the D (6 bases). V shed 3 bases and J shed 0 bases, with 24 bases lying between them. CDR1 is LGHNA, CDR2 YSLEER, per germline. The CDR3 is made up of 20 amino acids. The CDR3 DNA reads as TGCGCCAGCAGCCAGGGAACTCTGACAGGCCCAAGGAGCTCTGGAAACACCATATATTTT. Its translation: CASSQGTLTGPRSSGNTIYF.

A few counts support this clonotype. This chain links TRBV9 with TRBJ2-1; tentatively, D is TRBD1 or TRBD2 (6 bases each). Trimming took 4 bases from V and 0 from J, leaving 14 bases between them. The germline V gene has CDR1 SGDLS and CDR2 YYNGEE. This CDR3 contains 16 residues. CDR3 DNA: TGTGCCAGCAGCCCCCCGGGGGCCAGCTCCTACAATGAGCAGTTCTTC. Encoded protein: CASSPPGASSYNEQFF.

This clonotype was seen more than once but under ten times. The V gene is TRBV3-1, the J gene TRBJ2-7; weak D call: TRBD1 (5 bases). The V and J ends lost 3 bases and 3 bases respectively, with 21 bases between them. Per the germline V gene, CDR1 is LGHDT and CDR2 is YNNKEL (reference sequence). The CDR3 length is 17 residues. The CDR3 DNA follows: TGTGCCAGCAGCCACCGGAAAAACCGGCAGGGTTTCTACGAGCAGTACTTC. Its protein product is CASSHRKNRQGFYEQYF.

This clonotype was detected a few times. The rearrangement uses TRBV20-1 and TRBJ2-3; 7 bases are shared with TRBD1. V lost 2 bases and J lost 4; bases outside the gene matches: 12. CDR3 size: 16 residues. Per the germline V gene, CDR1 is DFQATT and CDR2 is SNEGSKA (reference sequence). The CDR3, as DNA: TGCAGTGCTAGAAGTTTTGAGACAGGGCGCCCAGATACGCAGTATTTT. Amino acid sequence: CSARSFETGRPDTQYF.

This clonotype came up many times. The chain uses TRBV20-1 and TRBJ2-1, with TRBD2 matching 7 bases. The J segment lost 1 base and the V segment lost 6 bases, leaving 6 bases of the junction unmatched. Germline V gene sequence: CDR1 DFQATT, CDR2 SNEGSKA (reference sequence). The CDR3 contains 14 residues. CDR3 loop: CSAPRGRSYNEQFF. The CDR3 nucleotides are TGCAGTGCCCCCCGCGGGAGATCCTACAATGAGCAGTTCTTC.

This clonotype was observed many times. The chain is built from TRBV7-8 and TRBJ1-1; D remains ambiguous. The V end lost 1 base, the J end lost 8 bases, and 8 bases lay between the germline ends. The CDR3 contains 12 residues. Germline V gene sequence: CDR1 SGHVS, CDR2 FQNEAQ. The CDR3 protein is CASSLEDLEAFF. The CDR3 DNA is TGTGCCAGCAGCTTAGAGGACCTAGAAGCTTTCTTT.

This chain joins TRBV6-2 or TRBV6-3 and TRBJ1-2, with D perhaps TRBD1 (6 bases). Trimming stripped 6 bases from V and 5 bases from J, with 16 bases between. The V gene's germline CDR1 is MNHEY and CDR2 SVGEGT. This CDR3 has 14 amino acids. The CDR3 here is CASRSAGAGYGYTF. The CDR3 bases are TGTGCCAGCAGATCAGCGGGGGCAGGGTATGGCTACACCTTC.

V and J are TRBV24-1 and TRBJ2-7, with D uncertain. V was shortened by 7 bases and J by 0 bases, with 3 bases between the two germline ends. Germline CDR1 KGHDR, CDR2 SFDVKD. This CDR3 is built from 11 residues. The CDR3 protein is CATSSSYEQYF. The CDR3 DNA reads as TGTGCCACCAGCAGCTCCTACGAGCAGTACTTC.

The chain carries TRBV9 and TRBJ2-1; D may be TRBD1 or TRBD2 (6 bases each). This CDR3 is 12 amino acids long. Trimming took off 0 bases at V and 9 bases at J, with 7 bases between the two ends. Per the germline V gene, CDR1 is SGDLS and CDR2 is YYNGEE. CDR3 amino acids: CASSVEGGEQFF. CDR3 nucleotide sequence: TGTGCCAGCAGCGTAGAGGGGGGTGAGCAGTTCTTC.

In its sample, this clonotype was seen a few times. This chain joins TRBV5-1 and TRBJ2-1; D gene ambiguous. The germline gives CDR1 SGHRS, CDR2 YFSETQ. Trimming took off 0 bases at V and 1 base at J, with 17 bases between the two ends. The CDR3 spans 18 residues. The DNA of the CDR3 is TGCGCCAGCAGCTTGGGGCTCGGTCTCTCCGTTTCCTACAATGAGCAGTTCTTC. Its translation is CASSLGLGLSVSYNEQFF.

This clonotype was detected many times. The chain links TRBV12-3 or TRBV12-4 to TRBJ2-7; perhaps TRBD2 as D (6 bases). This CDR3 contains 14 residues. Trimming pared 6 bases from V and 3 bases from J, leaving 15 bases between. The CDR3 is CASRRSVGGYEQYF. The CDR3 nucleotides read TGTGCCAGCAGACGCAGCGTGGGGGGCTACGAGCAGTACTTC.

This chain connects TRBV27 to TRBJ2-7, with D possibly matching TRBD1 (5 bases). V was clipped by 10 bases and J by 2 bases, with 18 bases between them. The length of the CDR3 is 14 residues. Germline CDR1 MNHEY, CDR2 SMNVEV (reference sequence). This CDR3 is CANSSPRVPYEQYF. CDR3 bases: TGTGCCAACTCAAGCCCCAGGGTCCCCTACGAGCAGTACTTC.

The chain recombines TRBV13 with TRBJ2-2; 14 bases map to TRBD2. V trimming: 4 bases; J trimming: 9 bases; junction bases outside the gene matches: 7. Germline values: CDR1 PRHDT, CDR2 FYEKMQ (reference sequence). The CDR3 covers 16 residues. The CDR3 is CASSYRGTSGSWELFF. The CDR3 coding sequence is TGTGCCAGCAGCTACCGAGGGACTAGCGGGAGTTGGGAGCTGTTTTTT.